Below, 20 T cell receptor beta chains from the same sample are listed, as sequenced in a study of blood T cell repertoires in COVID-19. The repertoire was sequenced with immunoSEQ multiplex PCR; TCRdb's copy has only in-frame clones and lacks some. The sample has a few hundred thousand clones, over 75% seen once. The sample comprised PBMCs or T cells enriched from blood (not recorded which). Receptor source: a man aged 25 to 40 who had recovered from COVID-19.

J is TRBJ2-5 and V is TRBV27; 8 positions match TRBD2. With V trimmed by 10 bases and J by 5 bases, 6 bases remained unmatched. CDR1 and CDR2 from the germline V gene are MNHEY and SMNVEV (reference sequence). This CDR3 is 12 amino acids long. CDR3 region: CATRGGGETQYF. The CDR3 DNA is TGTGCCACTAGGGGCGGGGGGGAGACCCAGTACTTC.

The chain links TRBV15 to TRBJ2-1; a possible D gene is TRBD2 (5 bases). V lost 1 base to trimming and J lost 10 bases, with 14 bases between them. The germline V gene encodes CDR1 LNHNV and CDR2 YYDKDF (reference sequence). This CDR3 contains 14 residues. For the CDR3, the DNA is TGTGCCACCAGCAGAGGGCCGGATACGGGGGAGCAGTTCTTC. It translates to CATSRGPDTGEQFF.

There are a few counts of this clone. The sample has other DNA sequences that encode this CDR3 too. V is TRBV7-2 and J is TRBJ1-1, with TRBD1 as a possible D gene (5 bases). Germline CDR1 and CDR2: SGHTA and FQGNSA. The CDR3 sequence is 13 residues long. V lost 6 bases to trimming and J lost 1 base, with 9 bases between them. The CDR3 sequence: CASSSDRNTEAFF. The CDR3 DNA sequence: TGTGCCAGCAGTTCAGACAGGAACACTGAAGCTTTCTTT.

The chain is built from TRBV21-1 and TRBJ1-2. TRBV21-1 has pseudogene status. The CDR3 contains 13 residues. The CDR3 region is CASCREPFRGYTF. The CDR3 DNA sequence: TGTGCCAGCTGCCGTGAGCCCTTTCGTGGCTACACCTTC.

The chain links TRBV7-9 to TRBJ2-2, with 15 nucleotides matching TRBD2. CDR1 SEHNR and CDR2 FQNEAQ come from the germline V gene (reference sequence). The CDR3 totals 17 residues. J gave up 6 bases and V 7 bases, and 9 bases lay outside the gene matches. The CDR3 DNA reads TGTGCCAGCACCGGGGGACTAGCGGGAGGCCGGGCCGGGGAGCTGTTTTTT. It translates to CASTGGLAGGRAGELFF.

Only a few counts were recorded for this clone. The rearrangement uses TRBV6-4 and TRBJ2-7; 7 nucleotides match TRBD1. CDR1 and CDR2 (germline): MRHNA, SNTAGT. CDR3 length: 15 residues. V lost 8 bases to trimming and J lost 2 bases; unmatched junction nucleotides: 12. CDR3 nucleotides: TGTGCCAGCCTAAAAGACAGGGAAGACCCCTACGAGCAGTACTTC. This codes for CASLKDREDPYEQYF.

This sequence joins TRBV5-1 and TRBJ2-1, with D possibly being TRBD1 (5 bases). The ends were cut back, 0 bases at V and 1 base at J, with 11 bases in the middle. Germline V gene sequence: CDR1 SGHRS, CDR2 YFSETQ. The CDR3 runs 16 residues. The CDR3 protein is CASSLARVESYNEQFF. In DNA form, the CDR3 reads TGCGCCAGCAGCTTGGCCAGGGTGGAGTCCTACAATGAGCAGTTCTTC.

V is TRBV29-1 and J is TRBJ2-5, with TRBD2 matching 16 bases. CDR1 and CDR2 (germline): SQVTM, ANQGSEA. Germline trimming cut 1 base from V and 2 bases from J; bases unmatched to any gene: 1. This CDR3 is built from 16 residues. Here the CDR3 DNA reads TGCAGCGTTGAAGGGGGACTAGCGGGAGGGCAAGAGACCCAGTACTTC. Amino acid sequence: CSVEGGLAGGQETQYF.

The CDR3 DNA reads TGTGCCAGTAGTAGTGCGGGGTTCGAGCAGTACTTC. Protein: CASSSAGFEQYF. V usage is TRBV19 and J usage is TRBJ2-7; tentative D call: TRBD2 (6 bases). The length of the CDR3 is 12 residues. Trimming stripped 4 bases from V and 6 bases from J, with 10 bases between. Germline assignment: CDR1 LNHDA and CDR2 SQIVND (reference sequence).

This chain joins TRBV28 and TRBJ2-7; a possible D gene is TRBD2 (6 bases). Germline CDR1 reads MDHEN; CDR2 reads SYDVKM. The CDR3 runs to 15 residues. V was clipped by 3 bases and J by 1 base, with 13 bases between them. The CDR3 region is CASSLWLAPSYEQYF. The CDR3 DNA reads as TGTGCCAGCAGTTTGTGGCTAGCGCCTTCCTACGAGCAGTACTTC. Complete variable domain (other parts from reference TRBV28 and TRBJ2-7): DVKVTQSSRYLVKRTGEKVFLECVQDMDHENMFWYRQDPGLGLRLIYFSYDVKMKEKGDIPEGYSVSREKKERFSLILESASTNQTSMYLCASSLWLAPSYEQYFGPGTRLTVT.

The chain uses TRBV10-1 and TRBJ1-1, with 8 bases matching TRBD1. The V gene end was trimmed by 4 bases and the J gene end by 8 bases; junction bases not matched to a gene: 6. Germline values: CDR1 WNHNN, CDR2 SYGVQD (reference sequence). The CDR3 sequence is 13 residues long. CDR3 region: CASSGIGTGEAFF. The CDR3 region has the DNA TGCGCCAGCAGTGGGATCGGGACAGGAGAAGCTTTCTTT.

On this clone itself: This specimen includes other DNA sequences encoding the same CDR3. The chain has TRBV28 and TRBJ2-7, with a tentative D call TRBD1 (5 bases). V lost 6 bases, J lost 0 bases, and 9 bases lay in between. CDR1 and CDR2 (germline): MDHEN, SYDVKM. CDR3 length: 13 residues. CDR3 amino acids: CASSPDSSYEQYF. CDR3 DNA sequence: TGTGCCAGCAGCCCCGACAGCTCCTACGAGCAGTACTTC.

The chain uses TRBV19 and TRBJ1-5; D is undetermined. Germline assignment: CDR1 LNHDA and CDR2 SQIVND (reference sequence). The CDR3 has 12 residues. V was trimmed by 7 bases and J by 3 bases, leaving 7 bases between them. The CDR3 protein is CASNNPNQPQHF. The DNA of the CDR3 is TGTGCCAGTAACAACCCCAATCAGCCCCAGCATTTT.

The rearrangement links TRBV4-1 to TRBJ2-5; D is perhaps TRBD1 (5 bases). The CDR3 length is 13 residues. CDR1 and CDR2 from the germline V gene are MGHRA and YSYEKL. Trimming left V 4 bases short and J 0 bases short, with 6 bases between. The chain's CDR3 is CASSPGYQETQYF. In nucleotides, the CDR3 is TGCGCCAGCAGCCCAGGGTACCAAGAGACCCAGTACTTC.

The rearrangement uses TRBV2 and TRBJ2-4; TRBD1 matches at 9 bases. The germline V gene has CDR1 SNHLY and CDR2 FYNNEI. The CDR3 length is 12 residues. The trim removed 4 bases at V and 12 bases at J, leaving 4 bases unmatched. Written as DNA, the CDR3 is TGTGCCAGCAGTGGAGACAGGGGGGGTCAGTACTTC. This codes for CASSGDRGGQYF.

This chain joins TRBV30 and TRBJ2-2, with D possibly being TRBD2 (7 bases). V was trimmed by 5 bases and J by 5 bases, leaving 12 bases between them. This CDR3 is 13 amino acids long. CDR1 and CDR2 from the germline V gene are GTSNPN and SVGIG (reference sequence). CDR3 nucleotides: TGTGCCTGGGGGGGGGCGCGGACCGGGGAGCTGTTTTTT. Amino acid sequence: CAWGGARTGELFF.

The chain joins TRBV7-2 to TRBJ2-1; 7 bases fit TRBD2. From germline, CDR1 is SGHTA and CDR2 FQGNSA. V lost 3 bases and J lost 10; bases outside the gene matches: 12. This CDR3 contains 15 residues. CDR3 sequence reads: CASSLSGAGNREQFF. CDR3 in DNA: TGTGCCAGCAGCTTGTCGGGAGCGGGAAATAGGGAGCAGTTCTTC.

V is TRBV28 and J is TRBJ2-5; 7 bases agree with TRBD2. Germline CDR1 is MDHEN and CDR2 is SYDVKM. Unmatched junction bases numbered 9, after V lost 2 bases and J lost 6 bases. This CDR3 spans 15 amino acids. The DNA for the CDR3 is TGTGCCAGCAGTTTAGGGGGGGACCGCAGAAAGACCCAGTACTTC. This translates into CASSLGGDRRKTQYF.

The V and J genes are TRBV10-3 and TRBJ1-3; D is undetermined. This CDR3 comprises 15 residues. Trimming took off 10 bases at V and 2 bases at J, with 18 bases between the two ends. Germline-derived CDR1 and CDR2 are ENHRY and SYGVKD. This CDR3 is CATRGMSLTGNTIYF. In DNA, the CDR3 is TGTGCCACGAGAGGGATGTCTTTGACTGGAAACACCATATATTTT.

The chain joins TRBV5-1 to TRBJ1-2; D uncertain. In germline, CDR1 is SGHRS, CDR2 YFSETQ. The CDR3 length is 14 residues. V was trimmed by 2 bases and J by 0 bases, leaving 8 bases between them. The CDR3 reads CASSLEVANYGYTF. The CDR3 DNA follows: TGCGCCAGCAGCTTAGAGGTAGCTAACTATGGCTACACCTTC. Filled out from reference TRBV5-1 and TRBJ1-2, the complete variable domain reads KAGVTQTPRYLIKTRGQQVTLSCSPISGHRSVSWYQQTPGQGLQFLFEYFSETQRNKGNFPGRFSGRQFSNSRSEMNVSTLELGDSALYLCASSLEVANYGYTFGSGTRLTVV.